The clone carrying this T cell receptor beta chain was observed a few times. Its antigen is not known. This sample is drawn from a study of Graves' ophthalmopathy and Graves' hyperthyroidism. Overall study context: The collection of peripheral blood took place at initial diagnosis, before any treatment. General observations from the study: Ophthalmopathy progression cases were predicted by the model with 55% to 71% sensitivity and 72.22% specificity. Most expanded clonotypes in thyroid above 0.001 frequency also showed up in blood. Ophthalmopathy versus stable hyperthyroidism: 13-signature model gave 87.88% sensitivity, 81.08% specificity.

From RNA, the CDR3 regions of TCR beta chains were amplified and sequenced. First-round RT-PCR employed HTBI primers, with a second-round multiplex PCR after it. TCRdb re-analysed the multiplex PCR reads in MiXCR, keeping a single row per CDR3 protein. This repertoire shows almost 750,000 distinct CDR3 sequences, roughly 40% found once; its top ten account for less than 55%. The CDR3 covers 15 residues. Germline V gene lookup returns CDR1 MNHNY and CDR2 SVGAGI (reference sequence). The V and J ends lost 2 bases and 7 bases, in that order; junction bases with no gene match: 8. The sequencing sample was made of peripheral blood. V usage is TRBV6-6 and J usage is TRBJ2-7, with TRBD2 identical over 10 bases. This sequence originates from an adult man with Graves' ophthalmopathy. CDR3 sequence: CASSYLASGSHEQYF. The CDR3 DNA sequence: TGTGCCAGCAGTTACCTGGCTAGCGGGAGTCATGAGCAGTACTTC.